This T cell receptor (beta chain) originates from a study of blood T cell repertoires in COVID-19. Clones were read by immunoSEQ multiplex PCR, and TCRdb kept only the in-frame ones, dropping some. The sample has approximately 230,000 clones; more than 70% are singletons. During active infection, Seattle patients enrolled and were then monitored through disease. CDR3 size: 13 residues. Trimming pared 9 bases from V and 3 bases from J, leaving 12 bases between. Sequencing was performed on peripheral blood. The genes are TRBV12-3 or TRBV12-4 and TRBJ1-5; D unclear. The TCR comes from a woman in her 30s with COVID-19, enrolled during active disease. This CDR3 is CASGPVPNQPQHF. The CDR3 bases are TGTGCCAGTGGGCCGGTCCCCAATCAGCCCCAGCATTTT.